The table lists the clone carrying this T cell receptor beta chain with a count of one. Per the original methods: Amplified reference gene primers provided the basis for estimating nucleated cell counts. Clones were sequenced by immunoSEQ multiplex PCR, and TCRdb holds only the in-frame ones, with some missing. V and J calls and clone size are those listed in that table; D and trimming were worked out from the DNA. The sample contains 250,000 or so clones, roughly 80% of which appear only once. This record belongs to a study of blood T cell repertoires in COVID-19. Whole-study context: COVID-19 samples, acute and convalescent, were from the United States, Italy and Spain. The cDNA or gDNA used as material had been derived from T cells, B-cell-depleted T cells, or PBMCs.

The clonotype was recovered from a woman aged 18-35 years with acute or convalescent COVID-19. The specimen was peripheral blood.

The CDR3 here is CASSSAGLSGYTF. The CDR3, as DNA: TGTGCCAGCAGTTCCGCAGGACTAAGTGGCTACACCTTC. The V gene is TRBV28, the J gene TRBJ1-2; D uncertain. Germline CDR1 is MDHEN and CDR2 is SYDVKM. The CDR3 is 13 amino acids. The V end lost 4 bases, the J end lost 7 bases, and 13 bases lay between the germline ends.